Following are 32 T cell receptor beta chains from one sample sequenced in a study of blood T cell repertoires in COVID-19. Sequenced by immunoSEQ multiplex PCR; TCRdb stores in-frame clones only, minus some. Of about 180,000 clones detected, 70% to 90% appear once; the ten largest clones hold roughly 3%. Sequenced material: peripheral blood. The receptors were gathered from a man between 60 and 75 years old with acute or convalescent COVID-19.

The V call is TRBV5-6, the J call TRBJ1-6; TRBD1 matches 8 bases. This CDR3 has 16 residues. With V trimmed by 0 bases and J by 6 bases, 5 bases remained unmatched. The germline V gene has CDR1 SGHDT and CDR2 YYEEEE. CDR3 residues: CASSLETGASNSPLHF. In nucleotides, the CDR3 is TGTGCCAGCAGCTTGGAGACAGGGGCTTCTAATTCACCCCTCCACTTT.

J is TRBJ2-3 and V is TRBV7-9; D may be TRBD2 (6 bases). This CDR3 comprises 15 residues. Germline V gene sequence: CDR1 SEHNR, CDR2 FQNEAQ (reference sequence). Trimming took 2 bases from V and 2 from J, leaving 11 bases between them. DNA for the CDR3: TGTGCCAGCAGCTTAACCGCGGGACTCACAGATACGCAGTATTTT. Translated: CASSLTAGLTDTQYF.

This chain connects TRBV27 to TRBJ2-7; TRBD2 aligns across 7 bases. Germline CDR1 reads MNHEY; CDR2 reads SMNVEV (reference sequence). J lost 3 bases, V lost 5 bases, and 13 bases had no gene match. CDR3 length equals 16 residues. In nucleotides, the CDR3 is TGTGCCAGCAGTCCCTCGGGGGAGGGGAATTTCTACGAGCAGTACTTC. Translation gives CASSPSGEGNFYEQYF.

This chain links TRBV7-2 with TRBJ1-1; D not certain. Trimming took 1 base from V and 4 from J, leaving 10 bases between them. Germline V gene lookup returns CDR1 SGHTA and CDR2 FQGNSA. The CDR3 totals 14 residues. Written as DNA, the CDR3 is TGTGCCAGCAGCTTAGGAGGCGCGGGCACTGAAGCTTTCTTT. Protein sequence: CASSLGGAGTEAFF.

There are many counts of this clone. The rearrangement uses TRBV4-2 and TRBJ2-2, with 10 positions matching TRBD2. CDR1 LGHNA and CDR2 YNFKEQ come from the germline V gene. Trimming at V came to 0 bases and at J to 6 bases, leaving 10 bases not matched to a gene. The CDR3 runs to 18 residues. CDR3 region: CASSQDGGLASGAGELFF. CDR3 nucleotides: TGTGCCAGCAGCCAAGATGGGGGACTAGCGAGTGGTGCCGGGGAGCTGTTTTTT.

This clone has only a few counts. The chain links TRBV14 to TRBJ2-5; 8 bases align to TRBD1. The V and J ends lost 5 bases and 5 bases, in that order; junction bases with no gene match: 1. The CDR3 totals 12 residues. Germline values: CDR1 SGHDN, CDR2 FVKESK. This CDR3 reads CASSRQGETQYF. The CDR3 region has the DNA TGTGCCAGCAGCAGACAGGGGGAGACCCAGTACTTC.

The CDR3 spells CASSGGVSGNTIYF. The CDR3 DNA follows: TGTGCCAGCAGCGGAGGAGTTTCTGGAAACACCATATATTTT. This chain uses TRBV9 with TRBJ1-3; D remains ambiguous. The CDR3 totals 14 residues. Trimming stripped 3 bases from V and 1 base from J, with 8 bases between. CDR1 and CDR2 from the germline V gene are SGDLS and YYNGEE.

The chain has TRBV18 and TRBJ1-4, with 8 nucleotides matching TRBD1. The ends lost 6 bases at V and 4 bases at J; junction bases unmatched: 7. This CDR3 has 15 residues. Germline loops: CDR1 KGHSH, CDR2 LQKENI. The CDR3 DNA reads as TGTGCCAGCTCCAAGGACAGGGAGATTAATGAAAAACTGTTTTTT. Translating gives CASSKDREINEKLFF.

V and J are TRBV7-8 and TRBJ2-1, with 7 bases that match TRBD2. Germline V gene data show CDR1 as SGHVS and CDR2 as FQNEAQ. The V segment lost 1 base and the J segment 4 bases; nucleotides outside the gene matches: 4. CDR3 length: 15 residues. The chain's CDR3 is CASSLGAGEYNEQFF. The CDR3 DNA sequence: TGTGCCAGCAGCTTAGGTGCGGGGGAATACAATGAGCAGTTCTTC.

V is TRBV28 and J is TRBJ1-4; D gene uncertain. Trimming took off 3 bases at V and 7 bases at J, with 12 bases between the two ends. The CDR3 loop spans 14 amino acids. Germline CDR1 reads MDHEN; CDR2 reads SYDVKM. CDR3 protein: CASSFGGLGEKLFF. DNA of the CDR3: TGTGCCAGCAGTTTTGGAGGTTTAGGTGAAAAACTGTTTTTT.

The chain couples TRBV7-3 to TRBJ2-1, with 7 bases aligning to TRBD2. CDR1 is SGHTA and CDR2 is FQGTGA in the germline V gene. Trimming at V came to 2 bases and at J to 8 bases, leaving 9 bases not matched to a gene. The CDR3 contains 15 residues. The CDR3 sequence: CASSLAGGSVYEQFF. The CDR3 DNA follows: TGTGCCAGCAGCTTAGCCGGCGGGAGTGTCTATGAGCAGTTCTTC.

This chain connects TRBV28 to TRBJ2-5, with 12 bases fitting TRBD2. CDR1 is MDHEN, CDR2 SYDVKM, per germline. With V trimmed by 6 bases and J by 5 bases, 7 bases remained unmatched. CDR3 length: 15 amino acids. This chain's CDR3 is CASSLPSGGAETQYF. The CDR3 coding sequence is TGTGCCAGCAGCCTTCCTAGCGGGGGGGCGGAGACCCAGTACTTC.

The chain is built from TRBV7-3 and TRBJ2-7, with D possibly being TRBD1 (5 bases). This CDR3 has 14 residues. Germline V gives CDR1 SGHTA, CDR2 FQGTGA. Trimming left V 5 bases short and J 0 bases short, with 11 bases between. CDR3 loop: CASSPSTASYEQYF. The DNA of the CDR3 is TGTGCCAGCAGCCCCTCGACAGCCTCCTACGAGCAGTACTTC.

This clone appeared a single time. The chain links TRBV7-9 to TRBJ2-2; 7 nucleotides align to TRBD1. Germline V gene sequence: CDR1 SEHNR, CDR2 FQNEAQ (reference sequence). The V segment lost 4 bases and the J segment 3 bases; nucleotides outside the gene matches: 5. The CDR3 is made up of 15 amino acids. For the CDR3, the DNA is TGTGCCAGCAGCTCGGGACAGTTGTACACCGGGGAGCTGTTTTTT. It specifies CASSSGQLYTGELFF.

The gene calls are TRBV7-9 and TRBJ2-3; D ambiguous. The CDR3 has 13 residues. The germline V gene has CDR1 SEHNR and CDR2 FQNEAQ (reference sequence). V was clipped by 5 bases and J by 2 bases, with 8 bases between them. The CDR3 is CASSTLNTDTQYF. The DNA for the CDR3 is TGTGCCAGCAGCACTCTCAACACAGATACGCAGTATTTT.

The chain is built from TRBV6-6 and TRBJ1-5; TRBD1 matches at 10 bases. With 2 bases clipped from V and 4 bases from J, the junction kept 5 bases outside the gene matches. Germline CDR1 is MNHNY and CDR2 is SVGAGI (reference sequence). The length of the CDR3 is 16 residues. CDR3 sequence: CASSYLGQGTNQPQHF. Written as DNA, the CDR3 is TGTGCCAGCAGTTACCTGGGACAGGGGACTAATCAGCCCCAGCATTTT.

The V gene is TRBV6-5, the J gene TRBJ2-7; the D is unclear. The CDR3 sequence is 14 residues long. Germline-derived CDR1 and CDR2 are MNHEY and SVGAGI. Trimming removed 0 bases from V and 0 bases from J, with 6 bases in between. The DNA of the CDR3 is TGTGCCAGCAGTTACTCCAGGAACTCCTACGAGCAGTACTTC. Its translation: CASSYSRNSYEQYF.

The chain couples TRBV7-2 to TRBJ2-7; 7 bases agree with TRBD2. This CDR3 is 13 amino acids long. Germline CDR1 reads SGHTA; CDR2 reads FQGNSA. The V and J ends lost 2 bases and 4 bases, in that order; junction bases with no gene match: 2. The CDR3 is CASSLSGAYEQYF. The CDR3 region has the DNA TGTGCCAGCAGCTTAAGCGGGGCATACGAGCAGTACTTC.

The chain is built from TRBV24-1 and TRBJ2-1, with 7 bases matching TRBD2. The CDR3 totals 13 residues. Germline values: CDR1 KGHDR, CDR2 SFDVKD. The junction had 2 bases not matched to a gene; V was cut back by 5 bases and J by 5 bases. The CDR3 protein is CATSGGTNNEQFF. The CDR3 DNA reads as TGTGCCACCAGTGGCGGGACTAACAATGAGCAGTTCTTC.

The chain carries TRBV7-2 and TRBJ2-5, with 7 bases lining up with TRBD2. The germline V gene encodes CDR1 SGHTA and CDR2 FQGNSA. The V and J ends lost 1 base and 1 base, in that order; junction bases with no gene match: 6. The CDR3 totals 16 residues. The CDR3 reads CASSLGWLAVQETQYF. As DNA, the CDR3 is TGTGCCAGCAGCTTAGGGTGGCTAGCGGTCCAAGAGACCCAGTACTTC.

The genes are TRBV19 and TRBJ1-2; 7 bases are shared with TRBD1. The germline gives CDR1 LNHDA, CDR2 SQIVND (reference sequence). The V gene end was trimmed by 6 bases and the J gene end by 8 bases; junction bases not matched to a gene: 15. The CDR3 is 15 residues long. The CDR3 DNA reads as TGTGCCAGTAGCCAATCCGGGACAGAAGGTCGCGGCTACACCTTC. This codes for CASSQSGTEGRGYTF. Full variable domain (missing parts from reference TRBV19 and TRBJ1-2): DGGITQSPKYLFRKEGQNVTLSCEQNLNHDAMYWYRQDPGQGLRLIYYSQIVNDFQKGDIAEGYSVSREKKESFPLTVTSAQKNPTAFYLCASSQSGTEGRGYTFGSGTRLTVV.

V usage is TRBV19 and J usage is TRBJ1-5, with a possible D match to TRBD1 (6 bases). CDR1 LNHDA and CDR2 SQIVND come from the germline V gene (reference sequence). V was pared by 5 bases and J by 0 bases, with 8 bases between. The CDR3 is 14 residues long. CDR3 coding DNA: TGTGCCAGTAGTGGACAGTCTAGCAATCAGCCCCAGCATTTT. It yields the protein CASSGQSSNQPQHF.

This clone was seen once. The chain links TRBV5-4 to TRBJ2-3; D not certain. In germline, CDR1 is SGHNT, CDR2 YYREEE (reference sequence). V gave up 4 bases and J gave up 4 bases, with 13 bases separating them. The CDR3 runs to 14 residues. CDR3 nucleotide sequence: TGTGCCAGCAGCGCTCCCTCGCGTGCAGATACGCAGTATTTT. It codes for CASSAPSRADTQYF.

This clone showed up just once. The chain is built from TRBV27 and TRBJ2-3; maybe TRBD2 (6 bases). Germline CDR1 MNHEY, CDR2 SMNVEV (reference sequence). This CDR3 has 17 residues. V lost 5 bases and J lost 3, with 21 bases in between. The CDR3 region has the DNA TGTGCCAGCAGTCCAAGTATCATGGGGGAGGCGACAGATACGCAGTATTTT. Amino acids: CASSPSIMGEATDTQYF.

The chain uses TRBV30 and TRBJ1-1; unclear D gene. This CDR3 spans 11 amino acids. V was trimmed by 0 bases and J by 6 bases, leaving 5 bases between them. CDR1 is GTSNPN and CDR2 is SVGIG in the germline V gene (reference sequence). CDR3 residues: CAWSVGAEAFF. The CDR3 DNA reads as TGTGCCTGGAGTGTTGGAGCTGAAGCTTTCTTT.

The V gene is TRBV5-6, the J gene TRBJ2-1; the match to TRBD2 covers 8 bases. Germline assignment: CDR1 SGHDT and CDR2 YYEEEE. The CDR3 consists of 15 residues. The V segment lost 3 bases and the J segment 7 bases; nucleotides outside the gene matches: 9. The CDR3 nucleotides read TGTGCCAGCAGCTCGATAGCGGGATGGGTAAATGAGCAGTTCTTC. As protein: CASSSIAGWVNEQFF.

The chain employs TRBV9 and TRBJ2-1; 8 bases line up with TRBD1. This CDR3 has 16 amino acids. CDR1 is SGDLS, CDR2 YYNGEE, per germline. The trim removed 3 bases at V and 5 bases at J, leaving 10 bases unmatched. This CDR3 reads CASSDLRQGKNNEQFF. The CDR3 nucleotides are TGTGCCAGCAGCGACCTAAGACAGGGGAAGAACAATGAGCAGTTCTTC.

V gene TRBV2 combines with J gene TRBJ2-3; D is perhaps TRBD1 (6 bases). CDR1 is SNHLY, CDR2 FYNNEI, per germline. Deletions cut 0 bases from V and 2 bases from J, with 12 bases between. The CDR3 has 16 amino acids. The CDR3 DNA is TGTGCCAGCAGTGAAGCTGCAGGGGCACTCACAGATACGCAGTATTTT. This sequence encodes CASSEAAGALTDTQYF.

The rearrangement joins TRBV4-3 to TRBJ2-2; 12 bases match TRBD2. Trimming removed 1 base from V and 7 bases from J; junction bases left unmatched: 4. In germline, CDR1 is LGHNA, CDR2 YSLEER. The CDR3 is 16 amino acids. The CDR3 DNA reads TGCGCCAGCAGCCAAGGGACTAGCGGGACCTACGGGGAGCTGTTTTTT. It translates to CASSQGTSGTYGELFF.

The V call is TRBV21-1, the J call TRBJ2-7; the tabulated D call, TRBD2, remains unverified against the DNA. TRBV21-1 is a recognized pseudogene. CDR3 length: 14 residues. CDR3 bases: TGTGCCAGCAGCCCACTAGCGGGAGGGCTCGAGCAGTACTTC. It encodes CASSPLAGGLEQYF.

The chain has TRBV6-5 and TRBJ2-2; D gene ambiguous. The CDR3 consists of 15 residues. The V and J ends lost 8 bases and 8 bases respectively, with 21 bases between them. Germline V CDR1 and CDR2: MNHEY, SVGAGI. The CDR3 nucleotides are TGTGCCAGCGCCACCCCCGACAAGGTCACGGGGGAGCTGTTTTTT. Translated: CASATPDKVTGELFF.

The chain recombines TRBV28 with TRBJ2-1; 8 bases map to TRBD2. There are 16 residues in the CDR3. CDR1 is MDHEN and CDR2 is SYDVKM in the germline V gene. V shed 8 bases, J shed 8 bases, and the junction held 17 bases outside the gene matches. CDR3 DNA sequence: TGTGCCAGCCTCCCCTTCAGGCTAGCGGGTTTATATGAGCAGTTCTTC. It yields the protein CASLPFRLAGLYEQFF.